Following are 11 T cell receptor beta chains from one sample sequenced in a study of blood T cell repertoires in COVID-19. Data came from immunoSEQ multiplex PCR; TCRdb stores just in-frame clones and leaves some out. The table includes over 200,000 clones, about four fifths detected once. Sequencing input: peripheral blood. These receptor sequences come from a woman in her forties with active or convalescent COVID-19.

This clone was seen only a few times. The CDR3 here is CASSQEHRDYSYNEQFF. The CDR3 nucleotides are TGTGCCAGCAGCCAAGAACACCGGGACTACTCCTACAATGAGCAGTTCTTC. The rearrangement joins TRBV3-1 (or the pseudogene TRBV3-2) to TRBJ2-1; 7 bases map to TRBD2. Unmatched junction bases numbered 5, after V lost 0 bases and J lost 0 bases. Germline V lookup: CDR1 LGHDT, CDR2 YNNKEL (reference sequence). The CDR3 spans 17 residues.

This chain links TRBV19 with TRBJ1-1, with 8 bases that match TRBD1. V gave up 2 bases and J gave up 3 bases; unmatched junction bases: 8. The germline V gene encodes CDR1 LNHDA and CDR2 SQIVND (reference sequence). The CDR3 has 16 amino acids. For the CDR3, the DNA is TGTGCCAGTAGTATAAGCCTGACAGGGGCGTACACTGAAGCTTTCTTT. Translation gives CASSISLTGAYTEAFF. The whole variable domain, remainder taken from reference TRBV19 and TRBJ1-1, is DGGITQSPKYLFRKEGQNVTLSCEQNLNHDAMYWYRQDPGQGLRLIYYSQIVNDFQKGDIAEGYSVSREKKESFPLTVTSAQKNPTAFYLCASSISLTGAYTEAFFGQGTRLTVV.

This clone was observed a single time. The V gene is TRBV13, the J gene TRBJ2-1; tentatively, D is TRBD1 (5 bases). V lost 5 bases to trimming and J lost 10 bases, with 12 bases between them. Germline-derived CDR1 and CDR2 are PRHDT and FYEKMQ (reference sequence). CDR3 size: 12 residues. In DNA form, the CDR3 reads TGTGCCAGCAGCACGCGGACAAGAGAGCAGTTCTTC. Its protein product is CASSTRTREQFF.

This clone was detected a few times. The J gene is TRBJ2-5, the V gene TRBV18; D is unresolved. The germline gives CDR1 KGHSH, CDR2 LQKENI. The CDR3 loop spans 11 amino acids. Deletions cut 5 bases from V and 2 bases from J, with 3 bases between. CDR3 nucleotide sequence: TGTGCCAGCTCATTACAAGAGACCCAGTACTTC. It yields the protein CASSLQETQYF.

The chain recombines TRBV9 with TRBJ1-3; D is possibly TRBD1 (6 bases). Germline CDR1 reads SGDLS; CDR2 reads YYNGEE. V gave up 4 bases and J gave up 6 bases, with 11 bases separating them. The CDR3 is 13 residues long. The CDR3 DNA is TGTGCCAGCAGCATGGGGGCTACAAACACCATATATTTT. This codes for CASSMGATNTIYF. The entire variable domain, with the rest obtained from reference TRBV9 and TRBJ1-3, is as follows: DSGVTQTPKHLITATGQRVTLRCSPRSGDLSVYWYQQSLDQGLQFLIQYYNGEERAKGNILERFSAQQFPDLHSELNLSSLELGDSALYFCASSMGATNTIYFGEGSWLTVV.

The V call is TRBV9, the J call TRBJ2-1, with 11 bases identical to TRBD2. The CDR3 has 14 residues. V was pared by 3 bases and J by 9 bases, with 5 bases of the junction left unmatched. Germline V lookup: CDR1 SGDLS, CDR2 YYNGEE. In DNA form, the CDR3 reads TGTGCCAGCAGCGCCGCCGGGACTAGCGGTGAGCAGTTCTTC. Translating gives CASSAAGTSGEQFF.

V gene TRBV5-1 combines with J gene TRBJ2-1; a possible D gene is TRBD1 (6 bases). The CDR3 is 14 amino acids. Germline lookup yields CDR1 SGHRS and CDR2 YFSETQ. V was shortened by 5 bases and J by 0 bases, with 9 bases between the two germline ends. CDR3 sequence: CASSPTGSYNEQFF. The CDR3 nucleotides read TGCGCCAGCAGTCCGACAGGCTCCTACAATGAGCAGTTCTTC.

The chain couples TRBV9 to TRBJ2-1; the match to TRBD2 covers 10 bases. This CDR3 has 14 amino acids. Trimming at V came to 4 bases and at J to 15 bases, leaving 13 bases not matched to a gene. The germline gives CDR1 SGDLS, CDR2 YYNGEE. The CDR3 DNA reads TGTGCCAGCAGCTCCTCGGGACTAGCGCCCCCACGGTTCTTC. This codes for CASSSSGLAPPRFF.

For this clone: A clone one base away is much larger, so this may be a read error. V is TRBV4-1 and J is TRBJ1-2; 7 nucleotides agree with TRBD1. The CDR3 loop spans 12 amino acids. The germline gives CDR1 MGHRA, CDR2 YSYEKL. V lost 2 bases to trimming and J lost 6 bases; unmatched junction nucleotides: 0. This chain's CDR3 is CASSQTGDGYTF. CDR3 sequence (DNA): TGCGCCAGCAGCCAAACAGGGGATGGCTACACCTTC.

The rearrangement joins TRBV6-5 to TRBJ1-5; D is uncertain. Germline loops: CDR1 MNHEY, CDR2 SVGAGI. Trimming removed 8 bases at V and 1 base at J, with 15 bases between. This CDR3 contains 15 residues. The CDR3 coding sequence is TGTGCCAGCGTACCCCCGGGTGAGAGCAATCAGCCCCAGCATTTT. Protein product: CASVPPGESNQPQHF.

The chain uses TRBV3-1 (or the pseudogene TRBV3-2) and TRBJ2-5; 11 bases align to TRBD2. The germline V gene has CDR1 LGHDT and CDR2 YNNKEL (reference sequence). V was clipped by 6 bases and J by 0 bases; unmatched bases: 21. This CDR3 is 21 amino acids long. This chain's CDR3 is CASSQRELIAGGSVYQETQYF. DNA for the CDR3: TGTGCCAGCAGTCAACGTGAACTTATAGCGGGAGGGTCCGTTTACCAAGAGACCCAGTACTTC.